Below, 6 T cell receptor beta chains from the same sample are listed, as sequenced in a study of human CD8 memory T cell subsets. Libraries of TCR beta chains were produced by 5' RACE (UMI-labeled). TCRdb reanalyzed the 5' RACE reads and collapses them to one entry per CDR3 protein, without DNA. This table lists around 5,000 distinct CDR3 sequences. Source material: CD8+ effector memory T cells (TEM) sorted from PBMCs. Subset here: effector memory CD8 T cells, CCR7- CD45RO+ CD95+. The receptors shown here come from a human donor in good health.

This chain uses TRBV11-3 with TRBJ2-3. Per germline, CDR1 SGHNT and CDR2 YENEEA. CDR3 length: 12 amino acids. The CDR3 region is CASSTRTDTQYF. Together with reference TRBV11-3 and TRBJ2-3, the CDR3 gives the full variable domain: EAGVVQSPRYKIIEKKQPVAFWCNPISGHNTLYWYLQNLGQGPELLIRYENEEAVDDSQLPKDRFSAERLKGVDSTLKIQPAELGDSAVYLCASSTRTDTQYFGPGTRLTVL.

The chain uses TRBV6-2 or TRBV6-3 and TRBJ2-1. The CDR3 totals 12 residues. Per germline, CDR1 MNHEY and CDR2 SVGEGT. CDR3: CASSWPLNEQFF.

V is TRBV4-1 and J is TRBJ2-2; lacking DNA, the TRBD2 call made by TCRdb goes unchecked. Germline V gives CDR1 MGHRA, CDR2 YSYEKL. The CDR3 totals 19 residues. The CDR3 sequence is CASSPPTGESGSLPGELFF.

The CDR3 protein is CASSDGQGATDEQYF. The chain is built from TRBV2 and TRBJ2-7; TCRdb lists TRBD1, though no DNA is available to test this call. The CDR3 length is 15 residues. The germline gives CDR1 SNHLY, CDR2 FYNNEI.

V gene TRBV6-4 combines with J gene TRBJ2-3; TCRdb selects TRBD2, and the lack of DNA leaves this call unchecked. The CDR3 spans 16 residues. CDR1 is MRHNA and CDR2 is SNTAGT in the germline V gene. The CDR3 here is CASSDLAGASTDTQYF.

This clonotype is called medium-sized based on its frequency. The chain is built from TRBV12-3 or TRBV12-4 and TRBJ1-1; as DNA is missing, the TRBD1 call by TCRdb cannot be tested. The length of the CDR3 is 17 residues. CDR3 protein: CASSLTGQGRKNTEAFF.